This entry lists 19 T cell receptor beta chains sequenced from one sample in a study of shared clonotypes between healthy human individuals. Sequenced by immunoSEQ multiplex PCR; TCRdb stores in-frame clones only, minus some. The data show hundreds of thousands of clones, approximately 79% seen once. The sequenced material came from memory CD4+ T cells sorted from blood. As for subset: CD45RA-negative fraction. All receptors derive from a woman in her thirties in good health.

This chain links TRBV10-1 with TRBJ2-2; D is unclear. Trimming removed 3 bases at V and 6 bases at J, with 8 bases between. Germline CDR1 reads WNHNN; CDR2 reads SYGVQD (reference sequence). The CDR3 totals 13 residues. CDR3 in amino acids: CASSEARAGELFF. Here the CDR3 DNA reads TGCGCCAGCAGTGAAGCTCGGGCCGGGGAGCTGTTTTTT.

V gene TRBV6-6 combines with J gene TRBJ1-3; 9 bases are shared with TRBD1. This CDR3 is built from 16 residues. Germline V gene sequence: CDR1 MNHNY, CDR2 SVGAGI (reference sequence). Trimming took 6 bases from V and 3 from J; bases not matched to a gene: 9. CDR3 loop: CASSPMDRGLGNTIYF. For the CDR3, the DNA is TGTGCCAGCAGCCCTATGGACAGGGGCCTTGGAAACACCATATATTTT.

This clone was seen only a few times. This sample includes further DNA sequences coding for the same CDR3. This chain joins TRBV5-1 and TRBJ1-3; D remains ambiguous. This CDR3 is 14 amino acids long. V dropped 4 bases and J dropped 0 bases, with 8 bases sitting between them. Germline V CDR1 and CDR2: SGHRS, YFSETQ. CDR3 bases: TGCGCCAGCAGCCCAGGAACCTCTGGAAACACCATATATTTT. Translating it yields CASSPGTSGNTIYF. Drawing the rest from reference TRBV5-1 and TRBJ1-3, the complete variable domain is KAGVTQTPRYLIKTRGQQVTLSCSPISGHRSVSWYQQTPGQGLQFLFEYFSETQRNKGNFPGRFSGRQFSNSRSEMNVSTLELGDSALYLCASSPGTSGNTIYFGEGSWLTVV.

CDR3 nucleotide sequence: TGTGCCAGCAGTGATAGTGGCTATGGCTACACCTTC. Its translation is CASSDSGYGYTF. This chain uses TRBV6-1 with TRBJ1-2, with D uncertain. The germline CDR1 and CDR2 sequences are MNHNS and SASEGT. The V gene lost 3 bases and the J gene lost 4 bases, with 6 bases spanning the gap. The CDR3 length is 12 residues.

The V and J genes are TRBV27 and TRBJ1-1; no reliable D call. V dropped 7 bases and J dropped 4 bases, with 19 bases sitting between them. The CDR3 length is 15 residues. Germline V gene sequence: CDR1 MNHEY, CDR2 SMNVEV (reference sequence). CDR3 nucleotides: TGTGCCAGCAAAATTCTGTTCCGGGAGGGCACTGAAGCTTTCTTT. Protein product: CASKILFREGTEAFF.

This clone was seen a single time. The chain employs TRBV7-9 and TRBJ1-2, with D perhaps matching TRBD1 (6 bases). The CDR3 sequence is 15 residues long. Germline V gene sequence: CDR1 SEHNR, CDR2 FQNEAQ (reference sequence). Trimming took off 5 bases at V and 4 bases at J, with 17 bases between the two ends. The CDR3 DNA is TGTGCCAGCAGCCGGAACAGGGACGGGGTCTATGGCTACACCTTC. It specifies CASSRNRDGVYGYTF.

This chain links TRBV11-2 with TRBJ2-5; 10 bases are a match to TRBD1. Looked up from germline, CDR1 is SGHAT and CDR2 is FQNNGV. This CDR3 is 14 amino acids long. V gave up 6 bases and J gave up 5 bases; unmatched junction bases: 6. Here the CDR3 DNA reads TGTGCCAGCAGTCCCGGGACAGGGGTGGAGACCCAGTACTTC. Translation gives CASSPGTGVETQYF. The whole variable domain, filled in from reference TRBV11-2 and TRBJ2-5, reads EAGVAQSPRYKIIEKRQSVAFWCNPISGHATLYWYQQILGQGPKLLIQFQNNGVVDDSQLPKDRFSAERLKGVDSTLKIQPAKLEDSAVYLCASSPGTGVETQYFGPGTRLLVL.

This clone turned up a few times. The V and J genes are TRBV5-6 and TRBJ1-3; D is ambiguous. Between the trimmed V and J ends, which lost 4 bases and 6 bases, there was a span of 11 bases. Germline V gene data show CDR1 as SGHDT and CDR2 as YYEEEE. The CDR3 length is 13 residues. DNA for the CDR3: TGTGCCAGCAGCGTGACATTATCAAACACCATATATTTT. Its translation: CASSVTLSNTIYF.

This clone was detected only a few times. The rearrangement joins TRBV27 to TRBJ1-1; D unclear. Germline CDR1 MNHEY, CDR2 SMNVEV (reference sequence). This CDR3 comprises 13 residues. V was shortened by 6 bases and J by 0 bases, with 8 bases between the two germline ends. The CDR3 reads CASSQTMNTEAFF. CDR3 nucleotide sequence: TGTGCCAGCAGCCAAACAATGAACACTGAAGCTTTCTTT.

The chain recombines TRBV28 with TRBJ2-1; 8 bases are a match to TRBD2. The length of the CDR3 is 17 residues. The germline V gene encodes CDR1 MDHEN and CDR2 SYDVKM. V was clipped by 10 bases and J by 4 bases; unmatched bases: 18. CDR3 amino acids: CAIAGLGLTGPYNEQFF. CDR3 sequence (DNA): TGTGCCATCGCGGGACTAGGGCTTACGGGCCCTTACAATGAGCAGTTCTTC.

V and J are TRBV5-1 and TRBJ2-7, with TRBD1 matching over 9 bases. This CDR3 region has 14 residues. J was trimmed by 6 bases and V by 4 bases; bases with no gene match: 8. The germline V gene encodes CDR1 SGHRS and CDR2 YFSETQ. CDR3 bases: TGCGCCAGCAGCGCCGGACAGGGGATTGGCGAGCAGTACTTC. This sequence encodes CASSAGQGIGEQYF.

Details on this clone: The sample carries other DNA sequences with the same CDR3. The chain recombines TRBV20-1 with TRBJ2-5; D perhaps matches TRBD1 (5 bases). The tail of the sequence fits TRBJ2-7 better, so the J call may be wrong. Germline CDR1 is DFQATT and CDR2 is SNEGSKA (reference sequence). The CDR3 has 11 amino acids. CDR3 loop: CSMDKSYEQYF. DNA of the CDR3: TGCAGTATGGACAAATCCTACGAGCAGTACTTC.

The genes are TRBV5-4 and TRBJ2-7; 8 bases agree with TRBD2. The junction had 5 bases not matched to a gene; V was cut back by 4 bases and J by 2 bases. The germline CDR1 and CDR2 sequences are SGHNT and YYREEE (reference sequence). The CDR3 extends over 14 amino acids. The CDR3 DNA sequence: TGTGCCAGCAGCCCTGGGACTAGAGCCTACGAGCAGTACTTC. Protein product: CASSPGTRAYEQYF.

The chain couples TRBV7-8 to TRBJ1-1; 9 bases align to TRBD1. J gave up 1 base and V 3 bases, and 6 bases lay outside the gene matches. This CDR3 is 16 amino acids long. The germline CDR1 and CDR2 sequences are SGHVS and FQNEAQ. The CDR3 here is CASSFWDRAKNTEAFF. In DNA form, the CDR3 reads TGTGCCAGCAGCTTCTGGGACAGGGCCAAGAACACTGAAGCTTTCTTT.

This clone was detected only a few times. The rearrangement links TRBV9 to TRBJ1-4; possibly TRBD1 for D (5 bases). This CDR3 spans 13 amino acids. Trimming took 4 bases from V and 8 from J, leaving 12 bases between them. Per germline, CDR1 SGDLS and CDR2 YYNGEE. CDR3 nucleotide sequence: TGTGCCAGCAGCTCCGGGACTGAAGAAAAACTGTTTTTT. Amino acids: CASSSGTEEKLFF.

The V call is TRBV28, the J call TRBJ2-3; D is unclear. Germline V gene sequence: CDR1 MDHEN, CDR2 SYDVKM. The CDR3 spans 12 residues. Trimming took 2 bases from V and 5 from J, leaving 5 bases between them. The DNA of the CDR3 is TGTGCCAGCAGTTTAGCCCTAGATACGCAGTATTTT. Translating it yields CASSLALDTQYF.

This chain connects TRBV14 to TRBJ1-2; D unresolved. Trimming cost V 6 bases and J 7 bases, with 12 bases left between them. This CDR3 spans 12 amino acids. Per the germline V gene, CDR1 is SGHDN and CDR2 is FVKESK. CDR3 loop: CASRSQGIGYTF. CDR3 coding DNA: TGTGCCAGCAGGTCGCAAGGGATTGGCTACACCTTC.

Only one count was recorded for this clone. The rearrangement uses TRBV5-4 and TRBJ2-3, with D unclear. This CDR3 contains 14 residues. Germline CDR1 SGHNT, CDR2 YYREEE (reference sequence). Trimming shortened V by 4 bases and J by 0 bases, and 9 bases separated the two germline ends. CDR3 DNA: TGTGCCAGCAGCGGCCTCGCTAGCACAGATACGCAGTATTTT. Residues: CASSGLASTDTQYF.

Points on this clone: The sample carries other DNA sequences with the same CDR3. The chain employs TRBV7-2 and TRBJ2-2, with a possible D match to TRBD1 (5 bases). This CDR3 contains 13 residues. Germline assignment: CDR1 SGHTA and CDR2 FQGNSA. Deletions cut 5 bases from V and 4 bases from J, with 8 bases between. As DNA, the CDR3 is TGTGCCAGCAGCCTAAGGGGCACCGGGGAGCTGTTTTTT. It is translated as CASSLRGTGELFF.